A single sample gave rise to the 14 T cell receptor beta chains below, sequenced in a study of blood T cell repertoires in COVID-19. Only in-frame clones appear in the TCRdb table, and some are missing; sequencing was by immunoSEQ multiplex PCR. The sample includes around 180,000 clones, about 85% of them seen just once. The sequenced sample was peripheral blood. These receptors originate from a man at least 80 years old with COVID-19, enrolled during active disease.

The V call is TRBV2, the J call TRBJ2-7; perhaps TRBD1 as D (6 bases). The V gene's germline CDR1 is SNHLY and CDR2 FYNNEI. Trimming removed 4 bases from V and 2 bases from J, with 12 bases in between. The CDR3 covers 14 residues. The CDR3: CASSGWTVPYEQYF. The CDR3 DNA reads as TGTGCCAGCAGTGGTTGGACAGTCCCCTACGAGCAGTACTTC. Filled out from reference TRBV2 and TRBJ2-7, the complete variable domain reads EPEVTQTPSHQVTQMGQEVILRCVPISNHLYFYWYRQILGQKVEFLVSFYNNEISEKSEIFDDQFSVERPDGSNFTLKIRSTKLEDSAMYFCASSGWTVPYEQYFGPGTRLTVT.

The J gene is TRBJ1-4, the V gene TRBV9; 8 bases fit TRBD1. Germline CDR1 is SGDLS and CDR2 is YYNGEE. The CDR3 spans 16 residues. With V trimmed by 3 bases and J by 4 bases, 8 bases remained unmatched. DNA for the CDR3: TGTGCCAGCAGCGCCCAGACAGGGGTTGATAATGAAAAACTGTTTTTT. This codes for CASSAQTGVDNEKLFF.

This chain connects TRBV9 to TRBJ1-5; D gene uncertain. Trimming removed 7 bases at V and 0 bases at J, with 17 bases between. CDR1 SGDLS and CDR2 YYNGEE come from the germline V gene. The CDR3 has 16 residues. In DNA form, the CDR3 reads TGTGCCAGCTTACGCTCGACGGACTATAGCAATCAGCCCCAGCATTTT. Its translation is CASLRSTDYSNQPQHF.

The J gene is TRBJ2-2, the V gene TRBV21-1; the table names TRBD1, a call not compared with the DNA. TRBV21-1 is annotated as a pseudogene. The CDR3 extends over 20 amino acids. CDR3 sequence (DNA): TGTGCCAGCAGCGGACAGTTACAGAAAACACGGGGTCAAAACACCGGGGAGCTGTTTTTT. Translating gives CASSGQLQKTRGQNTGELFF.

The chain is built from TRBV7-2 and TRBJ1-2; D remains ambiguous. The germline V and J ends were trimmed by 2 bases and 1 base, with 5 bases remaining between them. The CDR3 runs to 13 residues. The germline gives CDR1 SGHTA, CDR2 FQGNSA. The CDR3 nucleotides are TGTGCCAGCAGCTTACGGGGTAACTATGGCTACACCTTC. This translates into CASSLRGNYGYTF.

The chain links TRBV4-3 to TRBJ2-5; TRBD2 agrees at 8 bases. This CDR3 is built from 15 residues. Germline-derived CDR1 and CDR2 are LGHNA and YSLEER. The junction had 3 bases not matched to a gene; V was cut back by 0 bases and J by 3 bases. The CDR3 spells CASSQDLTSEETQYF. CDR3 bases: TGCGCCAGCAGCCAAGATCTGACTAGCGAAGAGACCCAGTACTTC.

The chain joins TRBV18 to TRBJ1-3; D unclear. The CDR3 length is 16 residues. The V end was cut by 2 bases, the J end by 0 bases, with 11 bases between. Per the germline V gene, CDR1 is KGHSH and CDR2 is LQKENI. Here the CDR3 reads CASSPGQARSGNTIYF. In DNA form, the CDR3 reads TGTGCCAGCTCACCAGGTCAGGCCCGCTCTGGAAACACCATATATTTT.

The chain combines TRBV11-2 with TRBJ1-3; D is ambiguous. The CDR3 sequence is 15 residues long. The germline V and J ends were trimmed by 1 base and 0 bases, with 7 bases remaining between them. Per the germline V gene, CDR1 is SGHAT and CDR2 is FQNNGV. The chain's CDR3 is CASSLAPISGNTIYF. In DNA form, the CDR3 reads TGTGCCAGCAGCTTAGCGCCTATCTCTGGAAACACCATATATTTT.

CDR3 region: CASSLVGQMNTEAFF. CDR3 DNA: TGTGCCAGCAGCTTGGTGGGGCAGATGAACACTGAAGCTTTCTTT. This chain uses TRBV5-4 with TRBJ1-1; D perhaps matches TRBD1 (5 bases). Trimming shortened V by 0 bases and J by 0 bases, and 9 bases separated the two germline ends. In germline, CDR1 is SGHNT, CDR2 YYREEE (reference sequence). The CDR3 covers 15 residues.

J is TRBJ2-7 and V is TRBV6-5; perhaps TRBD2 as D (7 bases). V was clipped by 5 bases and J by 0 bases, with 14 bases between them. The length of the CDR3 is 15 residues. The germline gives CDR1 MNHEY, CDR2 SVGAGI. The CDR3 sequence: CASSRGGGSSYEQYF. The CDR3, as DNA: TGTGCCAGCAGTCGAGGCGGGGGCAGCTCCTACGAGCAGTACTTC.

The chain combines TRBV18 with TRBJ1-3, with 8 bases lining up with TRBD1. Per germline, CDR1 KGHSH and CDR2 LQKENI. The CDR3 is made up of 17 amino acids. With V trimmed by 3 bases and J by 0 bases, 7 bases remained unmatched. CDR3 nucleotides: TGTGCCAGCTCACCGCAGGGGGCAGTACGCTCTGGAAACACCATATATTTT. It codes for CASSPQGAVRSGNTIYF.

The genes are TRBV2 and TRBJ2-3; D remains ambiguous. The CDR3 spans 11 residues. V was cut by 10 bases and J by 5 bases, with 10 bases left in between. From germline, CDR1 is SNHLY and CDR2 FYNNEI. The CDR3 loop is CANGPGDTQYF. The CDR3 nucleotides are TGTGCCAACGGTCCGGGAGATACGCAGTATTTT.

The rearrangement joins TRBV10-3 to TRBJ2-7; TRBD2 is a possible D gene (6 bases). CDR1 ENHRY and CDR2 SYGVKD come from the germline V gene. The CDR3 has 15 residues. Trimming removed 4 bases from V and 2 bases from J, with 15 bases in between. The CDR3 coding sequence is TGTGCCATCAGTGGGGGGGAACGCCCACCCTACGAGCAGTACTTC. Residues: CAISGGERPPYEQYF.

This sequence joins TRBV3-1 (or the pseudogene TRBV3-2) and TRBJ2-1; perhaps TRBD2 as D (6 bases). V was pared by 6 bases and J by 7 bases, with 16 bases between. CDR3 length equals 14 residues. Germline CDR1 reads LGHDT; CDR2 reads YNNKEL (reference sequence). CDR3 DNA: TGTGCCAGCAGATATGGCAAGGGGAGGAATGAGCAGTTCTTC. This gives the protein CASRYGKGRNEQFF.